These 2 T cell receptor beta chains originate from one sample sequenced in a study of T cells in Graves' hyperthyroidism and ophthalmopathy. Template material for amplifying TCR beta CDR3 regions consisted of RNA transcripts. The study used the HTBI primer set for a first-round RT-PCR of the TCR CDR3. MiXCR, applied by TCRdb to the multiplex PCR reads, yields one record per CDR3 protein. The sample lists roughly 420,000 distinct CDR3 sequences, approximately 14% seen once, with about 7.7% in the top ten. Specimen: blood. These receptors were collected from a woman under 30 with Graves' hyperthyroidism.

This clonotype was seen repeatedly, ten times or more. The V call is TRBV20-1, the J call TRBJ1-2; D unresolved. The CDR3 has 13 amino acids. V was cut by 1 base and J by 2 bases, with 8 bases left in between. CDR1 and CDR2 (germline): DFQATT, SNEGSKA (reference sequence). The CDR3 sequence: CSARGSVNYGYTF. Written as DNA, the CDR3 is TGCAGTGCTAGAGGCTCAGTGAACTATGGCTACACCTTC.

There are many counts of this clonotype. This chain uses TRBV20-1 with TRBJ2-7; 9 nucleotides agree with TRBD1. Germline CDR1 DFQATT, CDR2 SNEGSKA (reference sequence). CDR3 length: 14 amino acids. J gave up 5 bases and V 6 bases, and 11 bases lay outside the gene matches. The CDR3, as DNA: TGCAGTGCAACCCCCCGGGACAGGGCCCACGAGCAGTACTTC. Translating it yields CSATPRDRAHEQYF.